A single sample gave rise to the 24 T cell receptor beta chains below, sequenced in a study of OX40 agonist ivuxolimab in advanced cancers. Assay used: immunoSEQ multiplex PCR; TCRdb lists only in-frame clones, some missing. The sample records about 5,600 clones, 70% to 75% being singletons. The input for sequencing was CD4+ or CD8+ T cells sorted from blood, taken in a trial of the OX40 agonist ivuxolimab. The receptors were gathered from an adult with an advanced solid tumor such as melanoma, head and neck, liver or kidney cancer.

V and J are TRBV18 and TRBJ2-7, with D tentatively TRBD1 (7 bases). This CDR3 region has 15 residues. V was clipped by 0 bases and J by 4 bases, with 13 bases between them. CDR1 is KGHSH and CDR2 is LQKENI in the germline V gene. CDR3: CASSPPESGGYEQYF. The CDR3 DNA follows: TGTGCCAGCTCACCACCGGAGTCAGGGGGGTACGAGCAGTACTTC.

The chain has TRBV6-4 and TRBJ1-2, with TRBD1 as a possible D gene (5 bases). This CDR3 contains 15 residues. Trimming removed 2 bases at V and 2 bases at J, with 12 bases between. Germline CDR1 is MRHNA and CDR2 is SNTAGT. CDR3 protein: CASSDTPSGNYGYTF. CDR3 DNA: TGTGCCAGCAGTGACACCCCGTCAGGGAACTATGGCTACACCTTC.

In its sample, this clone was seen once. The rearrangement joins TRBV7-8 to TRBJ2-3, with D possibly matching TRBD2 (6 bases). Germline V gene lookup returns CDR1 SGHVS and CDR2 FQNEAQ. The CDR3 spans 17 residues. The germline V and J ends were trimmed by 6 bases and 4 bases, with 23 bases remaining between them. CDR3 nucleotide sequence: TGTGCCAGCAGGGGTGATTCCGGAGGGACGTCGCCAGATACGCAGTATTTT. Protein: CASRGDSGGTSPDTQYF.

This clone was counted only a few times. The chain uses TRBV7-2 and TRBJ2-7; weak D call: TRBD2 (6 bases). The CDR3 contains 12 residues. From germline, CDR1 is SGHTA and CDR2 FQGNSA. Trimming took off 4 bases at V and 6 bases at J, with 10 bases between the two ends. Written as DNA, the CDR3 is TGTGCCAGCAGCTCCGCCGGGGGCGAGCAGTACTTC. Its protein is CASSSAGGEQYF.

In this sample, this clone turned up a few times. The CDR3 loop is CASSPNPGRNIQYF. The CDR3 nucleotides are TGTGCCAGCAGCCCTAATCCAGGGCGAAACATTCAGTACTTC. This chain connects TRBV5-5 to TRBJ2-4; D is perhaps TRBD1 (5 bases). Germline-derived CDR1 and CDR2 are SGHKS and YYEKEE (reference sequence). Trimming stripped 4 bases from V and 6 bases from J, with 14 bases between. This CDR3 region has 14 residues.

This chain's CDR3 is CASSPTGVPEAFF. The CDR3 DNA reads as TGTGCCAGCAGCCCGACAGGGGTCCCTGAAGCTTTCTTT. The rearrangement joins TRBV13 to TRBJ1-1; 8 bases map to TRBD1. The germline gives CDR1 PRHDT, CDR2 FYEKMQ (reference sequence). V shed 5 bases, J shed 6 bases, and the junction held 5 bases outside the gene matches. There are 13 residues in the CDR3.

V is TRBV5-6 and J is TRBJ2-2; D is unresolved. This CDR3 region has 13 residues. Germline V CDR1 and CDR2: SGHDT, YYEEEE. The V and J ends lost 1 base and 5 bases respectively, with 6 bases between them. The CDR3, as DNA: TGTGCCAGCAGCTTGCTCCCTACCGGGGAGCTGTTTTTT. Amino acids: CASSLLPTGELFF.

A few counts support this clone. The chain couples TRBV27 to TRBJ1-2, with D possibly matching TRBD1 (6 bases). Germline-derived CDR1 and CDR2 are MNHEY and SMNVEV (reference sequence). Trimming took off 8 bases at V and 4 bases at J, with 20 bases between the two ends. CDR3 length: 15 residues. The CDR3 loop is CASAGMRQGLYGYTF. The CDR3 DNA follows: TGTGCCAGCGCCGGGATGCGGCAGGGGCTCTATGGCTACACCTTC.

This chain connects TRBV7-2 to TRBJ2-7; 8 nucleotides agree with TRBD2. V lost 1 base and J lost 4; bases outside the gene matches: 3. The CDR3 runs 14 residues. Per the germline V gene, CDR1 is SGHTA and CDR2 is FQGNSA. The CDR3 sequence: CASSLGSGSYEQYF. Here the CDR3 DNA reads TGTGCCAGCAGCTTAGGAAGCGGGAGTTACGAGCAGTACTTC.

The J gene is TRBJ1-1, the V gene TRBV11-1; D ambiguous. The CDR3 sequence is 14 residues long. Trimming shortened V by 7 bases and J by 4 bases, and 16 bases separated the two germline ends. Looked up from germline, CDR1 is SGHAT and CDR2 is FQDESV (reference sequence). This CDR3 is CASNIGPCVTEAFF. The CDR3 bases are TGTGCCAGCAACATAGGGCCTTGCGTCACTGAAGCTTTCTTT.

The chain couples TRBV11-2 to TRBJ1-2; 10 positions agree with TRBD1. The CDR3 runs to 14 residues. V was pared by 7 bases and J by 4 bases, with 6 bases of the junction left unmatched. CDR1 is SGHAT, CDR2 FQNNGV, per germline. The CDR3 nucleotides read TGTGCCAGCACCCCGGGACAGGGGAGCTATGGCTACACCTTC. This codes for CASTPGQGSYGYTF.

The CDR3 DNA reads as TGCGCCAGCAGCTTCGGGGACAGGGAGGTCGATGAGCAGTTCTTC. Translating it yields CASSFGDREVDEQFF. The chain couples TRBV5-1 to TRBJ2-1; 9 nucleotides agree with TRBD1. Germline assignment: CDR1 SGHRS and CDR2 YFSETQ. The CDR3 consists of 15 residues. Losses at the gene ends were 2 bases for V and 8 bases for J; bases not matched to a gene: 8.

This chain links TRBV15 with TRBJ1-5; 10 positions match TRBD1. Germline V gene lookup returns CDR1 LNHNV and CDR2 YYDKDF (reference sequence). V was clipped by 0 bases and J by 5 bases; unmatched bases: 13. The CDR3 has 19 residues. CDR3 residues: CATSRDRGTGEVFHQPQHF. CDR3 bases: TGTGCCACCAGCAGAGATCGGGGGACAGGGGAAGTTTTCCATCAGCCCCAGCATTTT.

The chain links TRBV5-5 to TRBJ2-5, with a weak D call TRBD1 (5 bases). From germline, CDR1 is SGHKS and CDR2 YYEKEE (reference sequence). This CDR3 contains 14 residues. The V gene lost 2 bases and the J gene lost 2 bases, with 10 bases spanning the gap. The CDR3 is CASSFSDTQETQYF. The DNA of the CDR3 is TGTGCCAGCAGCTTCTCGGACACACAAGAGACCCAGTACTTC.

This rearrangement joins TRBV9 to TRBJ2-1; 7 positions agree with TRBD2. V trimming: 4 bases; J trimming: 6 bases; junction bases outside the gene matches: 7. The CDR3 has 14 amino acids. Germline V gene lookup returns CDR1 SGDLS and CDR2 YYNGEE. The CDR3 loop reads CASSPWEGLNEQFF. The CDR3 bases are TGTGCCAGCAGCCCGTGGGAGGGCCTCAATGAGCAGTTCTTC. The complete variable domain, with remaining parts taken from reference TRBV9 and TRBJ2-1, reads DSGVTQTPKHLITATGQRVTLRCSPRSGDLSVYWYQQSLDQGLQFLIQYYNGEERAKGNILERFSAQQFPDLHSELNLSSLELGDSALYFCASSPWEGLNEQFFGPGTRLTVL.

This clone is a singleton in its sample. The rearrangement uses TRBV29-1 and TRBJ1-4; TRBD1 matches at 7 bases. The ends lost 7 bases at V and 2 bases at J; junction bases unmatched: 7. The germline gives CDR1 SQVTM, CDR2 ANQGSEA. This CDR3 is 14 amino acids long. DNA of the CDR3: TGCAGCGCCAGGGGGGCAGGGACTAATGAAAAACTGTTTTTT. Its translation is CSARGAGTNEKLFF.

This clone counts as medium-sized. This chain connects TRBV27 to TRBJ2-7, with 9 bases that match TRBD2. V lost 5 bases, J lost 6 bases, and 11 bases stayed unmatched. CDR1 MNHEY and CDR2 SMNVEV come from the germline V gene (reference sequence). The CDR3 runs 15 residues. This CDR3 is CASSGRGSGRGEQYF. DNA of the CDR3: TGTGCCAGCAGTGGCCGTGGTAGCGGGAGAGGCGAGCAGTACTTC.

The gene calls are TRBV10-3 and TRBJ1-2; D remains unclear. The CDR3 has 14 amino acids. Germline V gene sequence: CDR1 ENHRY, CDR2 SYGVKD. The V and J ends lost 3 bases and 7 bases respectively, with 15 bases between them. In nucleotides, the CDR3 is TGTGCCATCAGTGATGCTGAGCCCAGGAGTGGCTACACCTTC. It encodes CAISDAEPRSGYTF.

The V and J genes are TRBV5-4 and TRBJ1-1; D ambiguous. There are 13 residues in the CDR3. V gave up 5 bases and J gave up 4 bases, with 12 bases separating them. Looked up from germline, CDR1 is SGHNT and CDR2 is YYREEE (reference sequence). CDR3 loop: CASRHPMSTEAFF. The DNA of the CDR3 is TGTGCCAGCAGGCATCCCATGAGCACTGAAGCTTTCTTT.

V usage is TRBV4-2 and J usage is TRBJ2-1, with D perhaps TRBD2 (5 bases). The V gene's germline CDR1 is LGHNA and CDR2 YNFKEQ. Trimming took off 0 bases at V and 9 bases at J, with 9 bases between the two ends. The CDR3 has 13 residues. The CDR3: CASSQEGEGEQFF. The CDR3, as DNA: TGTGCCAGCAGCCAAGAAGGAGAGGGTGAGCAGTTCTTC.

The chain employs TRBV4-1 and TRBJ2-1, with D uncertain. With 0 bases removed from V and 6 bases from J, the gap between germline ends came to 15 bases. Germline CDR1 and CDR2: MGHRA and YSYEKL. The CDR3 runs to 16 residues. The CDR3 nucleotides read TGCGCCAGCAGCCAAGAAGGTCCCTTCCGGAGCAATGAGCAGTTCTTC. This encodes CASSQEGPFRSNEQFF.

The CDR3 here is CASKLQALQETQYF. Written as DNA, the CDR3 is TGTGCCAGTAAACTCCAGGCGTTACAAGAGACCCAGTACTTC. The rearrangement joins TRBV19 to TRBJ2-5, with D unclear. The CDR3 covers 14 residues. The germline gives CDR1 LNHDA, CDR2 SQIVND (reference sequence). The V and J ends lost 7 bases and 2 bases respectively, with 14 bases between them.

The chain has TRBV19 and TRBJ2-1, with 12 bases fitting TRBD1. With V trimmed by 10 bases and J by 5 bases, 3 bases remained unmatched. The V gene's germline CDR1 is LNHDA and CDR2 SQIVND (reference sequence). The CDR3 extends over 13 amino acids. This chain's CDR3 is CATGDRGHNEQFF. In DNA, the CDR3 is TGTGCCACTGGGGACAGGGGGCACAATGAGCAGTTCTTC.

This chain uses TRBV11-2 with TRBJ2-7; TRBD1 aligns across 8 bases. The CDR3 has 17 amino acids. Germline CDR1 reads SGHAT; CDR2 reads FQNNGV. V shed 5 bases, J shed 3 bases, and the junction held 15 bases outside the gene matches. CDR3 DNA sequence: TGTGCCAGCAGCCCCTACTCCTCGGGACAGGTCCTCTACGAGCAGTACTTC. Translation gives CASSPYSSGQVLYEQYF.